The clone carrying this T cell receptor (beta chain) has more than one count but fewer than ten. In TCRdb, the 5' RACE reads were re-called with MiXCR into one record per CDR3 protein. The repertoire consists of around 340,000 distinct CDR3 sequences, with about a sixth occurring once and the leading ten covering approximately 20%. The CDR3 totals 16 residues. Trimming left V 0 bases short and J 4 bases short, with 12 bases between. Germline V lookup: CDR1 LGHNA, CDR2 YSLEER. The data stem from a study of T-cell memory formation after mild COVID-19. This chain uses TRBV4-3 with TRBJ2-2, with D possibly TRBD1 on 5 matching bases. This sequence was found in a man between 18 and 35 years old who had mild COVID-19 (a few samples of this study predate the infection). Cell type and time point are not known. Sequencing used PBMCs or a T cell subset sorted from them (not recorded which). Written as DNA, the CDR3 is TGCGCCAGCAGCCAAGAGGCAGGGCCTCGCACCGGGGAGCTGTTTTTT. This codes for CASSQEAGPRTGELFF.